This T cell receptor (beta chain) was identified in a study of T cells in localized non-small cell lung cancer. Findings and caveats of the study: In adjacent lung appeared a median roughly 56 of the top 100 tumor clones. Longer survival (overall) was linked to higher T cell density in blood.

Notes on this clone: Its antigen is unidentified.

Germline-derived CDR1 and CDR2 are SGDLS and YYNGEE. The CDR3 contains 14 residues. J was trimmed by 2 bases and V by 2 bases; bases with no gene match: 3. Method: immunoSEQ multiplex PCR; TCRdb's copy keeps in-frame clones and lacks some. The table shows around 40,000 clones, with roughly 84% occurring only once. This sequence originates from a man between 40 and 75 years old with stage II lung adenocarcinoma. V gene TRBV9 combines with J gene TRBJ2-5; TRBD1 matches at 7 bases. This specimen was PBMCs, taken before any cancer treatment. The CDR3 spells CASSVRQGQETQYF. The CDR3 bases are TGTGCCAGCAGCGTCCGACAGGGTCAAGAGACCCAGTACTTC.